This entry lists 17 T cell receptor beta chains sequenced from one sample in a study of T-cell reconstitution after alpha-beta-depleted transplantation in children. The TCRbeta library was prepared with unique molecular identifiers. Via MiXCR, TCRdb re-called the PCR reads, giving one row per CDR3 protein. The sample holds tens of thousands of distinct CDR3 sequences, 4.9% seen once. The sequenced sample was PBMCs, mostly from graft donor cells, obtained 180 days after TCRalphabeta/CD19-depleted stem cell transplant. The receptors stem from a boy under three years old who had a stem cell transplant for acute myeloid leukemia, so the T cells may come from the graft donor.

This clonotype was seen at least ten times. This chain joins TRBV6-5 and TRBJ2-5; 8 positions agree with TRBD1. J lost 2 bases, V lost 1 base, and 6 bases had no gene match. The CDR3 has 16 residues. Germline assignment: CDR1 MNHEY and CDR2 SVGAGI. CDR3 in amino acids: CASSYLDRALQETQYF. CDR3 bases: TGTGCCAGCAGTTACTTGGACAGGGCCCTTCAAGAGACCCAGTACTTC.

This clonotype has a count of ten or more. The chain joins TRBV12-3 or TRBV12-4 to TRBJ1-2; maybe TRBD1 (5 bases). This CDR3 spans 15 amino acids. Deletions cut 5 bases from V and 2 bases from J, with 15 bases between. The CDR3 region has the DNA TGTGCCAGCAGTGAACCAGGGTGGTCGAACTATGGCTACACCTTC. It codes for CASSEPGWSNYGYTF.

J is TRBJ2-7 and V is TRBV5-2; the table's D call, TRBD2, has no DNA check behind it. TRBV5-2 is tagged as a pseudogene. This CDR3 has 13 amino acids. The CDR3 is CAMGPDRSHEQYF. As DNA, the CDR3 is TGTGCCATGGGCCCGGACAGGTCCCACGAGCAGTACTTC.

This clonotype was counted at least ten times. This chain joins TRBV5-1 and TRBJ1-6, with 7 bases identical to TRBD1. V lost 5 bases and J lost 8; bases outside the gene matches: 7. In germline, CDR1 is SGHRS, CDR2 YFSETQ. This CDR3 has 14 residues. DNA of the CDR3: TGCGCCAGCAGATTACAGGGGTCCCATTCACCCCTCCACTTT. It translates to CASRLQGSHSPLHF. Full variable domain (missing parts from reference TRBV5-1 and TRBJ1-6): KAGVTQTPRYLIKTRGQQVTLSCSPISGHRSVSWYQQTPGQGLQFLFEYFSETQRNKGNFPGRFSGRQFSNSRSEMNVSTLELGDSALYLCASRLQGSHSPLHFGNGTRLTVT.

The V and J genes are TRBV6-5 and TRBJ1-5, with D possibly TRBD1 on 6 matching bases. The CDR3 spans 14 residues. Germline V gives CDR1 MNHEY, CDR2 SVGAGI. Trimming stripped 2 bases from V and 7 bases from J, with 12 bases between. The CDR3 spells CASSYEGGRQPQHF. The CDR3 DNA follows: TGTGCCAGCAGTTACGAGGGGGGCAGACAGCCCCAGCATTTT.

This clonotype appeared many times. The V gene is TRBV11-2, the J gene TRBJ2-4; no clear D gene. Trimming removed 2 bases from V and 0 bases from J, with 5 bases in between. The length of the CDR3 is 14 residues. Germline V lookup: CDR1 SGHAT, CDR2 FQNNGV. The chain's CDR3 is CASSLIVAKNIQYF. The CDR3 nucleotides are TGTGCCAGCAGCTTAATAGTAGCCAAAAACATTCAGTACTTC.

This clonotype was seen many times. This sequence joins TRBV12-3 or TRBV12-4 and TRBJ2-5, with 7 bases fitting TRBD2. J gave up 5 bases and V 5 bases, and 8 bases lay outside the gene matches. The CDR3 runs 14 residues. The CDR3 loop is CASSPRWEGETQYF. CDR3 bases: TGTGCCAGCAGTCCCCGGTGGGAGGGGGAGACCCAGTACTTC.

This clonotype was observed at least ten times. This sequence joins TRBV5-6 and TRBJ2-7; D gene ambiguous. The CDR3 has 13 amino acids. V was trimmed by 1 base and J by 7 bases, leaving 12 bases between them. Germline V gene sequence: CDR1 SGHDT, CDR2 YYEEEE. The CDR3 DNA is TGTGCCAGCAGCTTGAACCTGATTCGGGAGCAGTACTTC. It codes for CASSLNLIREQYF.

This clonotype was counted many times. The chain links TRBV7-3 to TRBJ2-3; 8 nucleotides line up with TRBD2. Germline CDR1 SGHTA, CDR2 FQGTGA. The trim removed 4 bases at V and 4 bases at J, leaving 7 bases unmatched. This CDR3 comprises 15 residues. As DNA, the CDR3 is TGTGCCAGCAGCTCTTCGGGGGGGCCGCCAGATACGCAGTATTTT. Translation: CASSSSGGPPDTQYF.

This clonotype was counted ten times or more. J is TRBJ1-6 and V is TRBV2; tentatively, D is TRBD1 (6 bases). The CDR3 contains 16 residues. Deletions cut 6 bases from V and 7 bases from J, with 19 bases between. The germline V gene has CDR1 SNHLY and CDR2 FYNNEI. The DNA of the CDR3 is TGTGCCAGCAGCTCCGCAGGGGACGGTCTAAATTCACCCCTCCACTTT. Amino acid sequence: CASSSAGDGLNSPLHF.

This clonotype was observed many times. The chain recombines TRBV20-1 with TRBJ2-1, with 8 bases aligning to TRBD2. Germline V CDR1 and CDR2: DFQATT, SNEGSKA (reference sequence). CDR3 length equals 15 residues. The J segment lost 8 bases and the V segment lost 4 bases, leaving 13 bases of the junction unmatched. CDR3 loop: CSAKGLAGGRDEQFF. The CDR3 nucleotides read TGCAGTGCTAAAGGACTAGCCGGGGGTCGGGATGAGCAGTTCTTC.

The V and J genes are TRBV6-1 and TRBJ1-2; D uncertain. Germline CDR1 reads MNHNS; CDR2 reads SASEGT. The CDR3 consists of 13 residues. The V and J ends lost 6 bases and 8 bases respectively, with 16 bases between them. For the CDR3, the DNA is TGTGCCAGCAGCGGTCAGCGTTCTACAGGCTACACCTTC. Its protein product is CASSGQRSTGYTF.

This clonotype was counted many times. The CDR3: CASSLRARSSYNSPLHF. CDR3 DNA: TGTGCCAGCAGCTTACGAGCCAGGAGCTCCTATAATTCACCCCTCCACTTT. The rearrangement links TRBV7-2 to TRBJ1-6; D call uncertain. The V end lost 2 bases, the J end lost 0 bases, and 11 bases lay between the germline ends. Germline CDR1 and CDR2: SGHTA and FQGNSA. This CDR3 is built from 17 residues.

This clonotype was recorded at least ten times. V is TRBV11-3 and J is TRBJ2-1; D perhaps matches TRBD2 (5 bases). The CDR3 has 16 residues. The V end was cut by 3 bases, the J end by 7 bases, with 19 bases between. The germline V gene encodes CDR1 SGHNT and CDR2 YENEEA. This CDR3 reads CASSFPTRLAGNEQFF. The CDR3 nucleotides are TGTGCCAGCAGCTTCCCAACTAGACTCGCTGGAAATGAGCAGTTCTTC.

The table lists this clonotype with many counts. This chain's CDR3 is CASSFIPGQGYGDTQYF. DNA for the CDR3: TGCGCCAGCAGCTTCATTCCGGGACAGGGATATGGAGATACGCAGTATTTT. V usage is TRBV5-1 and J usage is TRBJ2-3; 9 nucleotides match TRBD1. The CDR3 sequence is 17 residues long. CDR1 is SGHRS and CDR2 is YFSETQ in the germline V gene. Losses at the gene ends were 2 bases for V and 5 bases for J; bases not matched to a gene: 12.

This clonotype showed up just once. The gene calls are TRBV12-3 or TRBV12-4 and TRBJ1-4; 7 nucleotides align to TRBD1. The CDR3 is 15 amino acids. After removal of 4 bases from V and 3 bases from J, the junction contained 5 bases not matched to a gene. The CDR3 DNA is TGTGCCAGCAGTTCGACAGGGTATGCTAATGAAAAACTGTTTTTT. It yields the protein CASSSTGYANEKLFF.

This clonotype has at least ten counts. The rearrangement links TRBV19 to TRBJ2-4, with D hard to call. The CDR3 consists of 17 residues. Trimming removed 4 bases at V and 8 bases at J, with 24 bases between. CDR1 LNHDA and CDR2 SQIVND come from the germline V gene (reference sequence). CDR3 in DNA: TGTGCCAGTAGTAAGCCCCCGCTGTTTGCATCTGGGGACATTCAGTACTTC. Its protein product is CASSKPPLFASGDIQYF. The variable domain in full, completed from reference TRBV19 and TRBJ2-4, reads DGGITQSPKYLFRKEGQNVTLSCEQNLNHDAMYWYRQDPGQGLRLIYYSQIVNDFQKGDIAEGYSVSREKKESFPLTVTSAQKNPTAFYLCASSKPPLFASGDIQYFGAGTRLSVL.